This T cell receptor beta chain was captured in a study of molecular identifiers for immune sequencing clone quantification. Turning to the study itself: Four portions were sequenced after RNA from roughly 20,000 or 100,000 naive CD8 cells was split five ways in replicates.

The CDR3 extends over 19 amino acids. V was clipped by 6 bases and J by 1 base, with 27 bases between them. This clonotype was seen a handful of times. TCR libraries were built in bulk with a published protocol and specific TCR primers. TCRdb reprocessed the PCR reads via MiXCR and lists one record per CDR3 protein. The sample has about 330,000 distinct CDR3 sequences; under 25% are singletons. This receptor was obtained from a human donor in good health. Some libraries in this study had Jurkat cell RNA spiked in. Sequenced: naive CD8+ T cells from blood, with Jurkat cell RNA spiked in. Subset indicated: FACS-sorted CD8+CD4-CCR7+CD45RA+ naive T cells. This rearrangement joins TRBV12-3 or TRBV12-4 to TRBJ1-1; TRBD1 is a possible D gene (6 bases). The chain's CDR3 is CASSWGLGTKGGWNTEAFF. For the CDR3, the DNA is TGTGCCAGCAGCTGGGGCCTTGGGACAAAAGGAGGTTGGAACACTGAAGCTTTCTTT.